These 31 T cell receptor beta chains came from one sample sequenced in a study of OX40 agonist ivuxolimab in advanced cancers. Method: immunoSEQ multiplex PCR; TCRdb's copy keeps in-frame clones and lacks some. The table lists 110,000 or so clones, approximately 90% of them singletons. Material: CD4+ or CD8+ T cells sorted from blood, obtained in a trial of the OX40 agonist ivuxolimab. The receptors derive from an adult with an advanced solid tumor such as melanoma, head and neck, liver or kidney cancer.

V gene TRBV7-3 combines with J gene TRBJ2-3, with TRBD2 as a possible D gene (7 bases). The CDR3 runs 16 residues. In germline, CDR1 is SGHTA, CDR2 FQGTGA. The germline V and J ends were trimmed by 1 base and 4 bases, with 15 bases remaining between them. The CDR3 nucleotides read TGTGCCAGCAGCTTAAATCCGGGGGGCCGTGCAGATACGCAGTATTTT. Protein: CASSLNPGGRADTQYF.

This chain uses TRBV19 with TRBJ2-2, with 10 bases identical to TRBD2. The CDR3 is 16 amino acids. The V gene end was trimmed by 5 bases and the J gene end by 1 base; junction bases not matched to a gene: 4. Germline CDR1 is LNHDA and CDR2 is SQIVND (reference sequence). In DNA form, the CDR3 reads TGTGCCAGTAGTCATCGACTAGCGGGGAACACCGGGGAGCTGTTTTTT. As protein: CASSHRLAGNTGELFF.

The CDR3 here is CAIRTGTSGTNTGELFF. The CDR3 DNA is TGTGCCATCAGGACCGGGACTAGCGGGACGAACACCGGGGAGCTGTTTTTT. V usage is TRBV10-3 and J usage is TRBJ2-2, with 13 bases matching TRBD2. Germline-derived CDR1 and CDR2 are ENHRY and SYGVKD. The CDR3 is 17 residues long. J lost 0 bases, V lost 6 bases, and 4 bases had no gene match.

J is TRBJ2-1 and V is TRBV19, with 11 bases identical to TRBD2. Trimming removed 3 bases from V and 9 bases from J; junction bases left unmatched: 10. The CDR3 contains 16 residues. The germline gives CDR1 LNHDA, CDR2 SQIVND (reference sequence). CDR3 region: CASSIRTSGSFGEQFF. The CDR3 region has the DNA TGTGCCAGTAGTATCAGAACTAGCGGGAGTTTTGGTGAGCAGTTCTTC.

The chain is built from TRBV5-8 and TRBJ1-3; D might be TRBD1 (6 bases). Germline CDR1 is SGHTS and CDR2 is YDEGEE. V was cut by 4 bases and J by 4 bases, with 12 bases left in between. This CDR3 contains 14 residues. Written as DNA, the CDR3 is TGTGCCAGCAGCGTACAGGGTCCCGGAAACACCATATATTTT. Its translation is CASSVQGPGNTIYF.

This clone was detected a few times. The chain combines TRBV29-1 with TRBJ1-2; TRBD1 is a possible D gene (5 bases). The CDR3 totals 14 residues. V was pared by 7 bases and J by 5 bases, with 20 bases between. Germline CDR1 and CDR2: SQVTM and ANQGSEA. Here the CDR3 reads CSGGNPGRPYGYTF. DNA of the CDR3: TGCAGCGGGGGCAACCCAGGGAGACCATATGGCTACACCTTC.

The V gene is TRBV2, the J gene TRBJ2-1, with 13 positions matching TRBD2. The trim removed 10 bases at V and 5 bases at J, leaving 8 bases unmatched. CDR3 length equals 15 residues. Germline CDR1 is SNHLY and CDR2 is FYNNEI. DNA for the CDR3: TGTGCCAAATCACGGGGACTAGCGGGAAACAATGAGCAGTTCTTC. Its translation is CAKSRGLAGNNEQFF.

This clone came up once. The chain recombines TRBV6-5 with TRBJ2-5; 7 bases are shared with TRBD1. J lost 3 bases, V lost 6 bases, and 4 bases had no gene match. The length of the CDR3 is 13 residues. Per germline, CDR1 MNHEY and CDR2 SVGAGI. CDR3 DNA: TGTGCCAGCAGACAACAGGGGAAAGAGACCCAGTACTTC. Translating it yields CASRQQGKETQYF.

The gene calls are TRBV5-1 and TRBJ1-5, with TRBD1 matching over 9 bases. Germline CDR1 is SGHRS and CDR2 is YFSETQ. V dropped 4 bases and J dropped 5; count of bases not matched to a gene: 7. The CDR3 covers 15 residues. The CDR3 DNA sequence: TGCGCCAGCAGCCCCGGGACAGGGTCGGATCAGCCCCAGCATTTT. Encoded protein: CASSPGTGSDQPQHF.

This rearrangement joins TRBV6-5 to TRBJ2-5, with 8 bases fitting TRBD2. Trimming removed 2 bases from V and 5 bases from J; junction bases left unmatched: 7. CDR3 length: 15 residues. Per germline, CDR1 MNHEY and CDR2 SVGAGI. CDR3 region: CASSYRAGVMETQYF. The CDR3, as DNA: TGTGCCAGCAGTTACCGAGCGGGAGTGATGGAGACCCAGTACTTC.

The rearrangement links TRBV5-1 to TRBJ2-1, with 7 bases matching TRBD1. V gave up 4 bases and J gave up 8 bases; unmatched junction bases: 9. CDR1 is SGHRS and CDR2 is YFSETQ in the germline V gene. The CDR3 spans 14 residues. The CDR3 region has the DNA TGCGCCAGCAGCCCAGACAGGGTCCGGGATGAGCAGTTCTTC. It encodes CASSPDRVRDEQFF.

The chain carries TRBV5-4 and TRBJ1-6; weak D call: TRBD1 (5 bases). The length of the CDR3 is 18 residues. V dropped 4 bases and J dropped 0 bases, with 17 bases sitting between them. Germline V gene sequence: CDR1 SGHNT, CDR2 YYREEE (reference sequence). The DNA of the CDR3 is TGTGCCAGCAGCCCCGGACACCCATCGAACTCCTATAATTCACCCCTCCACTTT. Translating it yields CASSPGHPSNSYNSPLHF.

This clone appeared a few times. This chain uses TRBV5-6 with TRBJ2-1; TRBD2 agrees at 10 bases. With V trimmed by 0 bases and J by 8 bases, 11 bases remained unmatched. This CDR3 is built from 17 residues. Germline V gives CDR1 SGHDT, CDR2 YYEEEE. For the CDR3, the DNA is TGTGCCAGCAGCTTGGGGGCTAGCGGGGGCTATTGGGATGAGCAGTTCTTC. It specifies CASSLGASGGYWDEQFF.

J is TRBJ1-2 and V is TRBV11-2; 9 nucleotides align to TRBD1. The CDR3 has 17 amino acids. With 1 base clipped from V and 2 bases from J, the junction kept 8 bases outside the gene matches. Germline-derived CDR1 and CDR2 are SGHAT and FQNNGV. CDR3 protein: CASSLAQGQGRNYGYTF. CDR3 sequence (DNA): TGTGCCAGCAGCTTAGCTCAGGGACAGGGCAGGAACTATGGCTACACCTTC.

The rearrangement links TRBV2 to TRBJ1-3; D remains unclear. The CDR3 length is 14 residues. Between the trimmed V and J ends, which lost 5 bases and 2 bases, there was a span of 10 bases. Per germline, CDR1 SNHLY and CDR2 FYNNEI. The CDR3: CASSSATPGNTIYF. The CDR3, as DNA: TGTGCCAGCAGTTCCGCTACTCCTGGAAACACCATATATTTT.

The chain is built from TRBV5-1 and TRBJ2-3; D is uncertain. Germline CDR1 SGHRS, CDR2 YFSETQ. The length of the CDR3 is 12 residues. V shed 1 base and J shed 4 bases, with 4 bases lying between them. The DNA of the CDR3 is TGCGCCAGCAGCTTGCGGTCAGATACGCAGTATTTT. Protein: CASSLRSDTQYF.

This chain connects TRBV6-5 to TRBJ2-7; 9 nucleotides match TRBD2. The germline V gene encodes CDR1 MNHEY and CDR2 SVGAGI. Trimming removed 2 bases from V and 4 bases from J; junction bases left unmatched: 6. This CDR3 comprises 15 residues. CDR3 region: CASSYPPSGKYEQYF. CDR3 coding DNA: TGTGCCAGCAGTTACCCCCCTAGCGGGAAATACGAGCAGTACTTC.

The V and J genes are TRBV25-1 and TRBJ1-4, with D possibly matching TRBD1 (6 bases). The CDR3 has 17 amino acids. Trimming pared 0 bases from V and 0 bases from J, leaving 11 bases between. Per the germline V gene, CDR1 is MGHDK and CDR2 is SYGVNS. In DNA, the CDR3 is TGTGCCAGCAGTGAATATAAGGGGGTTGCAACTAATGAAAAACTGTTTTTT. Translation: CASSEYKGVATNEKLFF.

The chain carries TRBV2 and TRBJ2-7, with 8 bases lining up with TRBD1. V was clipped by 7 bases and J by 2 bases; unmatched bases: 10. The CDR3 loop spans 15 amino acids. Per the germline V gene, CDR1 is SNHLY and CDR2 is FYNNEI. As DNA, the CDR3 is TGTGCCAGCAATAGGGGACAGGCGATTACCTACGAGCAGTACTTC. It translates to CASNRGQAITYEQYF. Drawing the rest from reference TRBV2 and TRBJ2-7, the complete variable domain is EPEVTQTPSHQVTQMGQEVILRCVPISNHLYFYWYRQILGQKVEFLVSFYNNEISEKSEIFDDQFSVERPDGSNFTLKIRSTKLEDSAMYFCASNRGQAITYEQYFGPGTRLTVT.

The rearrangement joins TRBV28 to TRBJ1-2, with D possibly being TRBD1 (5 bases). CDR1 is MDHEN and CDR2 is SYDVKM in the germline V gene. This CDR3 has 16 amino acids. V lost 5 bases and J lost 4, with 20 bases in between. The CDR3 loop is CASSPRGGEQGYGYTF. The CDR3 DNA sequence: TGTGCCAGCAGTCCACGAGGAGGGGAGCAAGGCTATGGCTACACCTTC.

The chain carries TRBV5-4 and TRBJ2-4; D not certain. Germline values: CDR1 SGHNT, CDR2 YYREEE (reference sequence). The CDR3 consists of 17 residues. V was clipped by 0 bases and J by 0 bases, with 13 bases between them. In DNA, the CDR3 is TGTGCCAGCAGCTTGGAAGCTGACCCACTAGCCAAAAACATTCAGTACTTC. Protein sequence: CASSLEADPLAKNIQYF.

The V gene is TRBV19, the J gene TRBJ1-1; no firm D call. CDR1 is LNHDA, CDR2 SQIVND, per germline (reference sequence). Trimming took 0 bases from V and 0 from J, leaving 5 bases between them. The CDR3 covers 14 residues. In DNA, the CDR3 is TGTGCCAGTAGTATAGATGTAGTGAACACTGAAGCTTTCTTT. Translation: CASSIDVVNTEAFF.

This clone was detected once. The V and J genes are TRBV11-3 and TRBJ2-4; TRBD1 might be the D (6 bases). Germline values: CDR1 SGHNT, CDR2 YENEEA. The CDR3 extends over 17 amino acids. Trimming removed 1 base at V and 1 base at J, with 14 bases between. The CDR3 nucleotides read TGTGCCAGCAGCTTAGTTCTGGACGACAGGGCCAAAAACATTCAGTACTTC. As protein: CASSLVLDDRAKNIQYF.

The genes are TRBV6-6 and TRBJ1-6; possible D gene TRBD1, 5 bases. Trimming removed 10 bases from V and 7 bases from J, with 14 bases in between. This CDR3 contains 13 residues. CDR1 is MNHNY, CDR2 SVGAGI, per germline (reference sequence). CDR3 sequence reads: CATRWGPNSPLHF. The CDR3 coding sequence is TGTGCCACCCGGTGGGGACCCAATTCACCCCTCCACTTT.

The V and J genes are TRBV5-6 and TRBJ1-2, with 10 nucleotides matching TRBD1. Per the germline V gene, CDR1 is SGHDT and CDR2 is YYEEEE. The CDR3 covers 15 residues. Trimming at V came to 2 bases and at J to 1 base, leaving 2 bases not matched to a gene. The CDR3 coding sequence is TGTGCCAGCAGCTTCCGGGACAGGGGTAACTATGGCTACACCTTC. Translating gives CASSFRDRGNYGYTF.

This chain's CDR3 is CASSLGLAGAQETQYF. The CDR3, as DNA: TGTGCCAGCAGCTTAGGTCTAGCGGGCGCCCAAGAGACCCAGTACTTC. This chain connects TRBV7-8 to TRBJ2-5; 8 positions match TRBD2. J gave up 1 base and V 1 base, and 5 bases lay outside the gene matches. The length of the CDR3 is 16 residues. The germline V gene encodes CDR1 SGHVS and CDR2 FQNEAQ.

The chain is built from TRBV19 and TRBJ2-2; 8 positions agree with TRBD1. CDR1 and CDR2 from the germline V gene are LNHDA and SQIVND (reference sequence). This CDR3 has 15 residues. Trimming took 1 base from V and 7 from J; bases not matched to a gene: 5. Here the CDR3 reads CASSIGTGYGGELFF. CDR3 coding DNA: TGTGCCAGTAGTATAGGGACAGGGTATGGCGGGGAGCTGTTTTTT.

The chain links TRBV5-3 to TRBJ2-6; TRBD1 is a possible D gene (5 bases). TRBV5-3 carries the ORF label, with uncertain function. CDR3 length: 17 amino acids. The V and J ends lost 4 bases and 0 bases respectively, with 14 bases between them. CDR3 coding DNA: TGTGCCAGAAGCAAAGTCAGGGATCGCTCTGGGGCCAACGTCCTGACTTTC. Its protein is CARSKVRDRSGANVLTF.

The V call is TRBV5-1, the J call TRBJ2-5; 7 bases align to TRBD2. J lost 8 bases, V lost 2 bases, and 12 bases had no gene match. Germline V gene data show CDR1 as SGHRS and CDR2 as YFSETQ. The CDR3 totals 15 residues. In nucleotides, the CDR3 is TGCGCCAGCAGCTTAGCGGGGACTCTCTCGGAAACCCAGTACTTC. Its translation: CASSLAGTLSETQYF.

The chain employs TRBV18 and TRBJ2-3, with D possibly being TRBD1 (5 bases). CDR1 KGHSH and CDR2 LQKENI come from the germline V gene. The CDR3 spans 15 residues. Trimming removed 8 bases at V and 3 bases at J, with 18 bases between. In nucleotides, the CDR3 is TGTGCCAGCAGATTCAGGGTTTTCGGGACAGATACGCAGTATTTT. Translation: CASRFRVFGTDTQYF.

This clone was seen once. The chain has TRBV30 and TRBJ1-1; a weak D match, TRBD1 (5 bases). Trimming removed 5 bases at V and 2 bases at J, with 24 bases between. Germline V gene sequence: CDR1 GTSNPN, CDR2 SVGIG (reference sequence). This CDR3 is built from 17 residues. DNA of the CDR3: TGTGCCTGGGGGTGGGGACCCCTACAGGTCCACAACACTGAAGCTTTCTTT. Translation gives CAWGWGPLQVHNTEAFF.